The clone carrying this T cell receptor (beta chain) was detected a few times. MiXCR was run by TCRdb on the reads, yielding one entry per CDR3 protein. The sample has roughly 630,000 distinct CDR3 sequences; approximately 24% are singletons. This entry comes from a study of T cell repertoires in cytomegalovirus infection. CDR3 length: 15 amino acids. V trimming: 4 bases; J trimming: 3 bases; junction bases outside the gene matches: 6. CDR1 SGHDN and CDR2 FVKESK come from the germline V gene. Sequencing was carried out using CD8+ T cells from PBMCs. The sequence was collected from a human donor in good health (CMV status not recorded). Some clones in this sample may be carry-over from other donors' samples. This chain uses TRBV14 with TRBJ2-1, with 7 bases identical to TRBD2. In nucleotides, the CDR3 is TGTGCCAGCAGCCCAATCCCGGGGGGCTACAATGAGCAGTTCTTC. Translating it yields CASSPIPGGYNEQFF.